These 19 T cell receptor beta chains came from one sample sequenced in a study of T cells in Graves' hyperthyroidism and ophthalmopathy. Amplification of TCR beta CDR3 regions used RNA as the template. A first-round RT-PCR of the TCR CDR3 used the HTBI primer set. Each CDR3 protein is one row after TCRdb ran MiXCR on the multiplex PCR reads. Among approximately 630,000 distinct CDR3 sequences listed, roughly 17% were seen once. The sample comprised blood. The receptors derive from a woman in her 30s with Graves' hyperthyroidism.

This clonotype has more than one count but fewer than ten. In nucleotides, the CDR3 is TGTGCCAGCAGTTACGCCCCCACAAGCTACGCAACTAATGAAAAACTGTTTTTT. Translation gives CASSYAPTSYATNEKLFF. V and J are TRBV6-6 and TRBJ1-4; D is ambiguous. From germline, CDR1 is MNHNY and CDR2 SVGAGI (reference sequence). Trimming cost V 2 bases and J 0 bases, with 16 bases left between them. CDR3 length: 18 amino acids.

This clonotype was seen at least ten times. This rearrangement joins TRBV11-1 to TRBJ2-3; possibly TRBD1 for D (6 bases). The CDR3 runs 14 residues. The germline CDR1 and CDR2 sequences are SGHAT and FQDESV (reference sequence). V lost 2 bases, J lost 4 bases, and 10 bases lay in between. The CDR3 bases are TGTGCCAGCAGCTTACTCCAGGGGTCAGATACGCAGTATTTT. Encoded protein: CASSLLQGSDTQYF.

There are many counts of this clonotype. V usage is TRBV20-1 and J usage is TRBJ2-7; D possibly uses TRBD1 or TRBD2 (5 bases each). The germline gives CDR1 DFQATT, CDR2 SNEGSKA (reference sequence). V was pared by 4 bases and J by 5 bases, with 24 bases between. CDR3 length: 16 residues. The CDR3 spells CSAIDPNPGTSNEQYF. For the CDR3, the DNA is TGCAGTGCTATTGACCCCAACCCAGGGACCAGCAACGAGCAGTACTTC.

As for this clonotype: At one boundary the junction diverges from the germline segment, which might be a read error. The J gene is TRBJ2-6, the V gene TRBV28; tentative D call: TRBD1 (5 bases). This CDR3 is built from 18 residues. Per the germline V gene, CDR1 is MDHEN and CDR2 is SYDVKM. The CDR3 nucleotides read TGTGCCAGCAGTTTGACTCGGCGGCAATTCTCTGGGGCCAACGTCCTAACTTTC. This encodes CASSLTRRQFSGANVLTF.

This clonotype has at least ten counts. V usage is TRBV12-3 or TRBV12-4 and J usage is TRBJ2-1; TRBD2 might be the D (6 bases). This CDR3 comprises 15 residues. Trimming cost V 6 bases and J 0 bases, with 12 bases left between them. CDR3 nucleotide sequence: TGTGCCAGCAGGGGATGGCGGGACTCCTACAATGAGCAGTTCTTC. It codes for CASRGWRDSYNEQFF.

This chain joins TRBV20-1 and TRBJ2-5, with 13 bases fitting TRBD2. The V and J ends lost 6 bases and 4 bases, in that order; junction bases with no gene match: 11. Germline V gene lookup returns CDR1 DFQATT and CDR2 SNEGSKA (reference sequence). This CDR3 has 16 amino acids. The DNA of the CDR3 is TGCAGTGCCTACGACCCTGGACTAGCGGGAGTAGAGACCCAGTACTTC. It encodes CSAYDPGLAGVETQYF.

This clonotype was detected many times. The genes are TRBV7-9 and TRBJ2-3; D gene uncertain. CDR3 length equals 15 residues. Germline V gives CDR1 SEHNR, CDR2 FQNEAQ (reference sequence). Trimming pared 5 bases from V and 0 bases from J, leaving 12 bases between. The CDR3 nucleotides read TGTGCCAGCAGCCGATCGACGACCAGCACAGATACGCAGTATTTT. Residues: CASSRSTTSTDTQYF.

This clonotype has only a few counts. The chain uses TRBV13 and TRBJ2-7; 8 bases are shared with TRBD2. The germline V gene has CDR1 PRHDT and CDR2 FYEKMQ (reference sequence). The junction had 7 bases not matched to a gene; V was cut back by 0 bases and J by 9 bases. This CDR3 comprises 14 residues. As DNA, the CDR3 is TGTGCCAGCAGCTTAGGATTCGCGGGAGGCTCGCAGTACTTC. This translates into CASSLGFAGGSQYF. Full variable domain (remainder filled in from reference TRBV13 and TRBJ2-7): AAGVIQSPRHLIKEKRETATLKCYPIPRHDTVYWYQQGPGQDPQFLISFYEKMQSDKGSIPDRFSAQQFSDYHSELNMSSLELGDSALYFCASSLGFAGGSQYFGPGTRLTVT.

At least ten counts were recorded for this clonotype. V is TRBV7-2 and J is TRBJ2-7; D may be TRBD2 (6 bases). The CDR3 has 14 amino acids. V was cut by 5 bases and J by 0 bases, with 11 bases left in between. Per the germline V gene, CDR1 is SGHTA and CDR2 is FQGNSA. In DNA form, the CDR3 reads TGTGCCAGCAGCGCGGGACGGGTCTCCTACGAGCAGTACTTC. This sequence encodes CASSAGRVSYEQYF.

The J gene is TRBJ2-1, the V gene TRBV6-1, with a weak D call TRBD2 (6 bases). V was pared by 7 bases and J by 3 bases, with 19 bases between. Per germline, CDR1 MNHNS and CDR2 SASEGT. This CDR3 is 16 amino acids long. The DNA of the CDR3 is TGTGCCAGCACCCTTTTGGGGACTCCCTTCTACAATGAGCAGTTCTTC. Translated, it gives CASTLLGTPFYNEQFF.

CDR3 in DNA: TGTGCCAGTACCAATAGGGCCGGAGGGGGTAAAGAGACCCAGTACTTC. It is translated as CASTNRAGGGKETQYF. The chain recombines TRBV19 with TRBJ2-5, with D tentatively TRBD1 or TRBD2 (6 bases each). CDR1 is LNHDA, CDR2 SQIVND, per germline (reference sequence). This CDR3 is built from 16 residues. The ends were cut back, 7 bases at V and 3 bases at J, with 21 bases in the middle.

This clonotype was counted ten times or more. This sequence joins TRBV28 and TRBJ1-1; 7 nucleotides line up with TRBD1. The trim removed 4 bases at V and 0 bases at J, leaving 5 bases unmatched. The CDR3 runs 15 residues. CDR1 is MDHEN and CDR2 is SYDVKM in the germline V gene. CDR3 sequence reads: CASSYPGTVNTEAFF. CDR3 sequence (DNA): TGTGCCAGCAGTTACCCCGGGACAGTGAACACTGAAGCTTTCTTT.

The J gene is TRBJ1-1, the V gene TRBV5-1; TRBD1 agrees at 8 bases. V was pared by 6 bases and J by 6 bases, with 7 bases of the junction left unmatched. This CDR3 spans 13 amino acids. Germline V gene sequence: CDR1 SGHRS, CDR2 YFSETQ. The CDR3 nucleotides read TGCGCCAGCACGACTACAGGGGGTTCTGAAGCTTTCTTT. Its protein product is CASTTTGGSEAFF.

This chain connects TRBV5-5 to TRBJ2-4; D is uncertain. The CDR3 extends over 16 amino acids. Per germline, CDR1 SGHKS and CDR2 YYEKEE (reference sequence). Trimming removed 5 bases at V and 5 bases at J, with 20 bases between. The CDR3 spells CASSSTLGPYQNIQYF. The CDR3 region has the DNA TGTGCCAGCAGTTCAACGTTAGGGCCCTATCAAAACATTCAGTACTTC.

This clonotype showed up many times. The DNA of the CDR3 is TGTGCCAGCAGCCCGGCGGATGAGCAGTTCTTC. This codes for CASSPADEQFF. This chain uses TRBV11-3 with TRBJ2-1; no firm D call. Trimming took 5 bases from V and 8 from J, leaving 7 bases between them. The CDR3 loop spans 11 amino acids. Germline V gene sequence: CDR1 SGHNT, CDR2 YENEEA.

In its sample, this clonotype was seen a few times. In nucleotides, the CDR3 is TGCAGTGCTAGAGGACCGGGATTCTACGAGCAGTACTTC. Its translation is CSARGPGFYEQYF. The rearrangement joins TRBV20-1 to TRBJ2-7, with D possibly matching TRBD2 (5 bases). The CDR3 runs to 13 residues. Germline CDR1 and CDR2: DFQATT and SNEGSKA (reference sequence). V shed 1 base and J shed 3 bases, with 10 bases lying between them.

This clonotype was detected many times. The genes are TRBV12-5 and TRBJ2-5, with D possibly being TRBD1 (5 bases). Germline CDR1 is LGHNT and CDR2 is FRNRAP. The CDR3 consists of 19 residues. V shed 2 bases and J shed 1 base, with 23 bases lying between them. DNA of the CDR3: TGTGCTAGTGGTTTGCCCGCTTGGCAGGGATCGAAGGGCCAAGAGACCCAGTACTTC. Translation gives CASGLPAWQGSKGQETQYF.

This clonotype was observed many times. This sequence joins TRBV12-3 or TRBV12-4 and TRBJ1-1; 9 bases are shared with TRBD1. The ends lost 6 bases at V and 1 base at J; junction bases unmatched: 6. CDR3 length: 15 amino acids. In DNA, the CDR3 is TGTGCCAGCAGGCTGGAGGACAGGGGGAACACTGAAGCTTTCTTT. This translates into CASRLEDRGNTEAFF.

The chain has TRBV5-5 and TRBJ2-5, with D perhaps matching TRBD2 (6 bases). The germline V gene encodes CDR1 SGHKS and CDR2 YYEKEE (reference sequence). Trimming removed 2 bases at V and 5 bases at J, with 16 bases between. This CDR3 is built from 15 residues. The CDR3 protein is CASSLWDLARETQYF. Written as DNA, the CDR3 is TGTGCCAGCAGCTTATGGGATCTAGCGAGGGAGACCCAGTACTTC.